This T cell receptor (beta chain) stems from a study of cytomegalovirus exposure and HLA in healthy donors. Findings and caveats of the study: When analyzed later, a missense DCLRE1C variant was found to be linked to TCR beta V- and J-gene trimming. In a later analysis, approximately 18,000 TCR beta sequences were associated with HLA alleles at 0.05 false discovery rate. For most TCR beta V segments, an earlier analysis put the productive rate at about 90% or about 30% of the time. Cytomegalovirus-associated status was assigned to 150 to 200 TCR beta chains.

Germline V gives CDR1 LNHDA, CDR2 SQIVND (reference sequence). Losses at the gene ends were 7 bases for V and 7 bases for J; bases not matched to a gene: 11. This CDR3 has 15 residues. PCR was performed using 60 Vbeta and 13 Jbeta primers. The method was immunoSEQ multiplex PCR; TCRdb's version includes in-frame clones alone and lacks a portion of them. The table lists fewer than 200,000 clones, roughly three quarters of them singletons. Note on this clone: As yet, its antigen is unknown.

The receptor was derived from a man in his forties in good health and CMV-seropositive. V and J are TRBV19 and TRBJ1-5; 9 positions agree with TRBD1. Input material: PBMCs. The CDR3: CASNIKGQGFQPQHF. The CDR3, as DNA: TGTGCCAGTAATATTAAGGGACAGGGATTCCAGCCCCAGCATTTT.